Listed below are T cell receptor beta chains from one sample, sequenced in a study of cytomegalovirus exposure and HLA in healthy donors. Repertoires were generated with immunoSEQ multiplex PCR, while TCRdb's copy carries only in-frame clones and drops some. Of approximately 89,000 clones detected, 85% appear once; the ten largest clones hold 7.4%. The sequencing sample was made of PBMCs. The receptors come from a man between 35 and 55 years old in good health and CMV-seropositive. The CDR3 runs from the conserved cysteine through the conserved F or W. The D gene is left open where the match is weak.

j_call v_call d_call cdr3_length cdr3_aa cdr3_nt
TRBJ2-5 TRBV18 NA 14 CASSGRGVQETQYF TGTGCCAGCTCAGGCAGAGGAGTCCAAGAGACCCAGTACTTC
TRBJ2-7 TRBV10-3 NA 12 CAISDGEYEQYF TGTGCCATCAGTGACGGGGAATACGAGCAGTACTTC
TRBJ2-7 TRBV11-2 NA 14 CASSLAVTTYEQYF TGTGCCAGCAGCTTAGCAGTGACTACCTACGAGCAGTACTTC
TRBJ2-3 TRBV4-1 TRBD1 18 CASSQEPPDRASTDTQYF TGCGCCAGCAGCCAAGAACCCCCCGACAGGGCTAGCACAGATACGCAGTATTTT
TRBJ1-3 TRBV28 NA 13 CASRGGSGNTIYF TGTGCCAGCAGAGGGGGCTCTGGAAACACCATATATTTT
TRBJ2-1 TRBV10-1 TRBD2 14 CASSSGVSYNEQFF TGCGCCAGCAGTAGCGGGGTCTCCTACAATGAGCAGTTCTTC
TRBJ2-6 TRBV10-2 NA 15 CASSERRAGANVLTF TGCGCCAGCAGTGAGAGGAGGGCTGGGGCCAACGTCCTGACTTTC
TRBJ1-5 TRBV7-9 NA 14 CASGGRGSNQPQHF TGTGCCAGCGGGGGCAGGGGTAGCAATCAGCCCCAGCATTTT
TRBJ2-7 TRBV6-6 NA 12 CASSTQGYEQYF TGTGCCAGCAGTACGCAGGGTTACGAGCAGTACTTC
TRBJ2-3 TRBV25-1 NA 15 CASSFDRTSTDTQYF TGTGCCAGCAGCTTCGACAGGACTAGCACAGATACGCAGTATTTT
TRBJ2-5 TRBV7-6 TRBD2 17 CASTLGTSGFQAETQYF TGTGCCAGCACCCTGGGGACTAGCGGGTTTCAAGCGGAGACCCAGTACTTC
TRBJ2-7 TRBV5-4 TRBD1 15 CASSAGQGAPYEQYF TGTGCCAGCAGCGCGGGACAGGGGGCCCCCTACGAGCAGTACTTC
TRBJ2-1 TRBV11-2 NA 15 CASSLVQGFNNEQFF TGTGCCAGCAGCTTAGTCCAGGGATTCAACAATGAGCAGTTCTTC
TRBJ2-7 TRBV7-2 NA 15 CASSLGAGAGNEQYF TGTGCCAGCAGCTTAGGGGCGGGGGCTGGCAACGAGCAGTACTTC
TRBJ2-3 TRBV7-8 TRBD2 14 CASRKAGAGDTQYF TGTGCCAGCAGGAAAGCGGGGGCCGGAGATACGCAGTATTTT
TRBJ2-1 TRBV5-1 TRBD2 16 CASSPTPGLGYNEQFF TGCGCCAGCAGCCCTACACCGGGACTAGGATACAATGAGCAGTTCTTC